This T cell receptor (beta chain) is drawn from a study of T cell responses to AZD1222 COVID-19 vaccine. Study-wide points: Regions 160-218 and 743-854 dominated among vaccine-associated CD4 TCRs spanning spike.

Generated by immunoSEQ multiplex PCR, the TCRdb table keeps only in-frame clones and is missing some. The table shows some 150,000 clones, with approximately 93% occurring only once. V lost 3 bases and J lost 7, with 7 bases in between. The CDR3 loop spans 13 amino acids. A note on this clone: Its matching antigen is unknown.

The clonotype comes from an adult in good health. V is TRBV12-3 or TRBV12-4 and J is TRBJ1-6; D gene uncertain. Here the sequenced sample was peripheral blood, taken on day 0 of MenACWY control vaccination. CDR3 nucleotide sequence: TGTGCCAGCAGTTTTAAGGGAAATTCACCCCTCCACTTT. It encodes CASSFKGNSPLHF.